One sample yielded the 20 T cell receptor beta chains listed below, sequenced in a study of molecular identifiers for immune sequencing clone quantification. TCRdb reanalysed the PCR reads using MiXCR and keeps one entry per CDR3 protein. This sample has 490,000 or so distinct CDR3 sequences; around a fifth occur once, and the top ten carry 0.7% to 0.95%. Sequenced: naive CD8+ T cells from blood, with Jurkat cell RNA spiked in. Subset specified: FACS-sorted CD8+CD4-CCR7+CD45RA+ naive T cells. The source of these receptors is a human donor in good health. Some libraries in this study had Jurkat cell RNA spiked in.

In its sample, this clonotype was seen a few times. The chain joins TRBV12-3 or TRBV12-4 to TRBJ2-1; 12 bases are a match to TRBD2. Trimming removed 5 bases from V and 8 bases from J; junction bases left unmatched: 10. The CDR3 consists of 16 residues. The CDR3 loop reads CASSRGRLAGDDEQFF. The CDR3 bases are TGTGCCAGCAGTCGGGGTCGACTAGCGGGAGACGATGAGCAGTTCTTC.

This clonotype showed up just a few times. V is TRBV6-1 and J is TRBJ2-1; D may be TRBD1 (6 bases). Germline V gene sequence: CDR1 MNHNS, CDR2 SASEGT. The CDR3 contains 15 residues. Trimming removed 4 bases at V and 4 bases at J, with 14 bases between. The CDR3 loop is CASSGLFQGYNEQFF. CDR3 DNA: TGTGCCAGCAGTGGGCTATTCCAGGGGTACAATGAGCAGTTCTTC.

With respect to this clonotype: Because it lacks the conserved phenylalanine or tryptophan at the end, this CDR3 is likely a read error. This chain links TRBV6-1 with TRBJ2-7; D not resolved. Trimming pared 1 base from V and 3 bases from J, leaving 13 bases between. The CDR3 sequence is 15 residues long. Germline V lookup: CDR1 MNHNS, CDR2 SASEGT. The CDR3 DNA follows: TGTGCCAGCAGTGAAGGCCGGTCCCCCGTCTACGAGCAGTACCTC. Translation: CASSEGRSPVYEQYL.

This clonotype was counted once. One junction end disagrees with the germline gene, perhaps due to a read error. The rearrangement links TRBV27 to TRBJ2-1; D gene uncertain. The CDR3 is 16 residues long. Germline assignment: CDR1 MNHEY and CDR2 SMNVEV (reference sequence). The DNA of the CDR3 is TGTGCCAGCAGTTCGCGTCTAGAGAGCCCCTACAATGAGCAGCTCTTC. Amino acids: CASSSRLESPYNEQLF.

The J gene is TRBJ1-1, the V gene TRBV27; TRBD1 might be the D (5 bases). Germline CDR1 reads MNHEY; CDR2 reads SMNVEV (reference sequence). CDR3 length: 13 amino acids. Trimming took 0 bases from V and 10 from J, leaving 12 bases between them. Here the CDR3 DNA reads TGTGCCAGCAGTTTATCAGGGGACGGAGGAGCTTTCTTT. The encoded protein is CASSLSGDGGAFF.

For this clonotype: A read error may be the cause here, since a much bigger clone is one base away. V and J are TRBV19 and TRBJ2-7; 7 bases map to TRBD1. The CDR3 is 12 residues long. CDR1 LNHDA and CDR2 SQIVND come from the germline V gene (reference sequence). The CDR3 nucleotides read TGTGCCAGTTCCGGGACAGCATACGAGCGGTACTTC. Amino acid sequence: CASSGTAYERYF.

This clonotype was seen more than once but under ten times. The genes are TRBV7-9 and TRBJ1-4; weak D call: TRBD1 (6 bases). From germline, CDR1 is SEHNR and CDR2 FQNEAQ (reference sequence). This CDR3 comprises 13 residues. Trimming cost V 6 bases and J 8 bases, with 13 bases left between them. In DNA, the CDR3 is TGTGCCAGCAGAACCACCCAGGGGGAAAAACTGTTTTTT. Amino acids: CASRTTQGEKLFF. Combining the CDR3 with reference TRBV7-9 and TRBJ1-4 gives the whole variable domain DTGVSQNPRHKITKRGQNVTFRCDPISEHNRLYWYRQTLGQGPEFLTYFQNEAQLEKSRLLSDRFSAERPKGSFSTLEIQRTEQGDSAMYLCASRTTQGEKLFFGSGTQLSVL.

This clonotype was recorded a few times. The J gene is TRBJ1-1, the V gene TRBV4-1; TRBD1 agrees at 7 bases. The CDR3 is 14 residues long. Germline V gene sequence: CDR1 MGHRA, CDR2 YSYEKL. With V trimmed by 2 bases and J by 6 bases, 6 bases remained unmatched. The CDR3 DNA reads TGCGCCAGCAGCCAAATTACAGGGGCCTCTGAAGCTTTCTTT. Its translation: CASSQITGASEAFF.

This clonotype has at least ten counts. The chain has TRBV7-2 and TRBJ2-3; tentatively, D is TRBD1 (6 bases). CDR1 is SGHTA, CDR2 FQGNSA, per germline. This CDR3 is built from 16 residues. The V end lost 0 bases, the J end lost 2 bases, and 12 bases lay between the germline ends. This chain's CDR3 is CASSLAGGRYTDTQYF. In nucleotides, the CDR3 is TGTGCCAGCAGCTTAGCAGGGGGACGATACACAGATACGCAGTATTTT.

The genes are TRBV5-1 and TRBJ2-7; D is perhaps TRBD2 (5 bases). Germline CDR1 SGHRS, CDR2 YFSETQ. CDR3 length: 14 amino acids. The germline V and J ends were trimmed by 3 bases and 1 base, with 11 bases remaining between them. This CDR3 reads CASSSYSGSYEQYF. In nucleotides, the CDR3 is TGCGCCAGCAGCTCCTACAGCGGTTCCTACGAGCAGTACTTC.

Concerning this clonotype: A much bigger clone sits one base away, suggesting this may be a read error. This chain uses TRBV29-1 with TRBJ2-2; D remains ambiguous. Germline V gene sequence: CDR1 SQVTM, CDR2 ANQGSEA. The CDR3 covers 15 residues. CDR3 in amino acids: CCVAAENANTGELFF. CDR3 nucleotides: TGCTGCGTTGCTGCGGAGAACGCGAACACCGGGGAGCTGTTTTTT.

The CDR3: CASSVDVTGIGADTQYF. The CDR3 bases are TGTGCCAGCAGCGTAGATGTGACAGGGATCGGTGCAGATACGCAGTATTTT. The V and J genes are TRBV9 and TRBJ2-3; 7 nucleotides match TRBD1. The CDR3 has 17 residues. V was clipped by 0 bases and J by 4 bases; unmatched bases: 11. Germline loops: CDR1 SGDLS, CDR2 YYNGEE.

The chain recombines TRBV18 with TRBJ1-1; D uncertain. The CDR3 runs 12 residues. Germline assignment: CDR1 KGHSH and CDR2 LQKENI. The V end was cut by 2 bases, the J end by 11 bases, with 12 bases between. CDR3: CASSPTTVEAFF. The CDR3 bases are TGTGCCAGCTCACCAACGACGGTCGAGGCTTTCTTT.

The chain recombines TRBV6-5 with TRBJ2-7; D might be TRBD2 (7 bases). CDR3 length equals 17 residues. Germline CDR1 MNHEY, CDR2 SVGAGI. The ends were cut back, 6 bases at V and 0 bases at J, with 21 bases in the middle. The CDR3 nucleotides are TGTGCCAGCAGCCCCTTGGGGGGGGCGAGAAGCTCCTACGAGCAGTACTTC. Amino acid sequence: CASSPLGGARSSYEQYF.

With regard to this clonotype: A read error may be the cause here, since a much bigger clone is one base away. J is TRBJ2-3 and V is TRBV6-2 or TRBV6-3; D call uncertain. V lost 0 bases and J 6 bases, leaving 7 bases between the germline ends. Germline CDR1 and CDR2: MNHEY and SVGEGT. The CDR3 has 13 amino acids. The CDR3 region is CASSYSIQDTQYF. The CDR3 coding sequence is TGTGCCAGCAGTTACTCGATTCAGGATACGCAGTATTTT.

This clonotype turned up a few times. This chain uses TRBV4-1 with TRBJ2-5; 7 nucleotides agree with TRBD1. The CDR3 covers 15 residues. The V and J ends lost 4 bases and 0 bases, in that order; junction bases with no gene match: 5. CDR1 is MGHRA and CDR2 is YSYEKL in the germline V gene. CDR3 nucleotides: TGCGCCAGCAGCCCTATACAGGGGAACCAAGAGACCCAGTACTTC. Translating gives CASSPIQGNQETQYF.

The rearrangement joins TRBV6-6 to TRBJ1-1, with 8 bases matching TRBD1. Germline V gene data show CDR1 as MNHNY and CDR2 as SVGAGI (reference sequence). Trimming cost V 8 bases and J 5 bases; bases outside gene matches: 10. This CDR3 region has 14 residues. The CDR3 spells CASGLNRGYTEAFF. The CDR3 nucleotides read TGTGCCAGCGGCCTAAACAGGGGGTATACTGAAGCTTTCTTT.

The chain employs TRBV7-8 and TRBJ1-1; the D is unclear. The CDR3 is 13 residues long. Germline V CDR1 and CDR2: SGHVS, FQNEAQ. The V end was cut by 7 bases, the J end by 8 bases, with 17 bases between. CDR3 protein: CASTWALNREAFF. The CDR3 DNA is TGTGCCAGCACTTGGGCCCTCAACCGAGAAGCTTTCTTT.

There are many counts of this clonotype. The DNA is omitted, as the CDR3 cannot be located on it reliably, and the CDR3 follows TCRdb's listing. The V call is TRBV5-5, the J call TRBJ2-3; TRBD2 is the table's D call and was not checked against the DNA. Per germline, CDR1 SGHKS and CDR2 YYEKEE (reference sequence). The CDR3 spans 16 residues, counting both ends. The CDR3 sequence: CASSFWRGLGTDTQYF.

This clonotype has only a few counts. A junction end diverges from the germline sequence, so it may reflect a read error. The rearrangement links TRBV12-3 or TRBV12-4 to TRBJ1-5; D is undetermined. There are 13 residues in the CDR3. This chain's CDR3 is CAGSFQSNQPQHF. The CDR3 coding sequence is TGTGCCGGCAGTTTTCAGAGCAATCAGCCCCAGCATTTT.